The clone carrying this T cell receptor beta chain was counted a few times. Its target is not known. V trimming: 6 bases; J trimming: 16 bases; junction bases outside the gene matches: 11. Germline V gives CDR1 DFQATT, CDR2 SNEGSKA (reference sequence). The CDR3 sequence is 11 residues long. Depths of 1 in 200,000 to 1 in 1 million T cells were the sequencing target. TCRdb's table, derived via immunoSEQ multiplex PCR, lists solely in-frame clones and lacks some. The sample includes approximately 190,000 clones, roughly three quarters seen only once; the top ten take 5.5% to 6%. This specimen belongs to a study of cytotoxic CD8 clonotypes in ibrutinib-treated CLL. Study-wide background: Each sample contained, on average, approximately 230,000 productive templates and tens of thousands of productive rearrangements.

General study findings and limits: Private clonotypes, not public ones, expanded at ibrutinib response.

The V gene is TRBV20-1, the J gene TRBJ2-1; 8 bases line up with TRBD2. Sequences were derived from PBMCs, sampled after 12 months of ibrutinib treatment. The TCR comes from a human donor with chronic lymphocytic leukemia. The CDR3 loop is CSAKYQRERFF. CDR3 bases: TGCAGTGCAAAGTACCAGCGGGAGCGATTCTTC.